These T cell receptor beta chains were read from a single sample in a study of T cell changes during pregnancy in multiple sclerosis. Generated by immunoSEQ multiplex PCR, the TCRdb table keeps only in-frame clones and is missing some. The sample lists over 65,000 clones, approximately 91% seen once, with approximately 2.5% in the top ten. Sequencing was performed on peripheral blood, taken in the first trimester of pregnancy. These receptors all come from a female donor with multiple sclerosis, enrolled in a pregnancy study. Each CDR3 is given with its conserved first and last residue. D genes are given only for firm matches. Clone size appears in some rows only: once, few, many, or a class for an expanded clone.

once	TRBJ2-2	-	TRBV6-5	CASSYPSTGELFF	TGTGCCAGCAGTTACCCCTCCACCGGGGAGCTGTTTTTT
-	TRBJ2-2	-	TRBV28	CASSLVPDNTGELFF	TGTGCCAGCAGTTTGGTGCCAGATAACACCGGGGAGCTGTTTTTT
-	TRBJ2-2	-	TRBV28	CASSPGQNTGELFF	TGTGCCAGCAGTCCGGGACAGAACACCGGGGAGCTGTTTTTT
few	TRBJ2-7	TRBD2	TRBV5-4	CASSSGLAGDEQYF	TGTGCCAGCAGCTCGGGACTAGCGGGAGACGAGCAGTACTTC
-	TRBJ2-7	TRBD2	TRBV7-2	CASSLERGGGYEQYF	TGTGCCAGCAGCTTAGAGCGGGGGGGCGGGTACGAGCAGTACTTC
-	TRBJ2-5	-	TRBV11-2	CASNFGDEDQETQYF	TGTGCCAGCAATTTCGGCGATGAGGACCAAGAGACCCAGTACTTC
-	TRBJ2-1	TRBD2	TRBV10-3	CAISESRGGAYNEQFF	TGTGCCATCAGTGAGTCTCGCGGGGGGGCCTACAATGAGCAGTTCTTC
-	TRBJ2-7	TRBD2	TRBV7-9	CASSLGEGYEQYF	TGTGCCAGCAGCTTAGGGGAGGGCTACGAGCAGTACTTC
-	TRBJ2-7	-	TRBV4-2	CASSQPNEQQYF	TGTGCCAGCAGCCAACCCAATGAACAACAGTACTTC
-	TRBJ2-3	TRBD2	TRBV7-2	CASSLLAGVLDTQYF	TGTGCCAGCAGCTTACTAGCGGGAGTACTAGATACGCAGTATTTT
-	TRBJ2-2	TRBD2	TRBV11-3	CASSSTQTSPGELFF	TGTGCCAGCAGTTCAACTCAGACTAGCCCCGGGGAGCTGTTTTTT
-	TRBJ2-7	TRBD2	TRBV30	CASIPGGGGYEQYF	TGTGCCTCCATCCCCGGGGGGGGAGGCTACGAGCAGTACTTC
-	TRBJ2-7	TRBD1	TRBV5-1	CASSLETGGPYEQYF	TGCGCCAGCAGCTTGGAGACAGGGGGGCCCTACGAGCAGTACTTC
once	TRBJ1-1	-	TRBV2	CASSDPGVNTEAFF	TGTGCCAGCAGTGATCCCGGGGTGAACACTGAAGCTTTCTTT
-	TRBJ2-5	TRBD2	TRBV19	CASSTLAVQETQYF	TGTGCCAGTAGTACACTAGCGGTCCAAGAGACCCAGTACTTC
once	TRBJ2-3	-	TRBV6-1	CASSAAERHTDTQYF	TGTGCCAGCAGTGCCGCCGAGAGGCACACAGATACGCAGTATTTT
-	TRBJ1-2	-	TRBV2	CASSEPATGENYGYTF	TGTGCCAGCAGTGAACCGGCGACAGGAGAGAACTATGGCTACACCTTC
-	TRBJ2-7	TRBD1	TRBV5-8	CASSLGDFRGPSYEQYF	TGTGCCAGCAGCTTAGGTGATTTTAGGGGGCCCTCCTACGAGCAGTACTTC
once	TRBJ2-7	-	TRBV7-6	CASSRVTGYEQYF	TGTGCCAGCAGCCGCGTTACAGGGTACGAGCAGTACTTC
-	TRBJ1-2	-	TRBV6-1	CASSSGERHYGYTF	TGTGCCAGCAGTAGCGGGGAGCGACACTATGGCTACACCTTC
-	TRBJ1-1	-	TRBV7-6	CASSLNGDTEAFF	TGTGCCAGCAGCTTGAACGGTGACACTGAAGCTTTCTTT
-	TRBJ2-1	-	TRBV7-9	CASSLVTGRYNEQFF	TGTGCCAGCAGCCTAGTCACAGGGCGTTACAATGAGCAGTTCTTC
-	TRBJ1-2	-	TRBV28	CASSPSGGNYGYTF	TGTGCCAGCAGTCCCTCCGGCGGGAACTATGGCTACACCTTC
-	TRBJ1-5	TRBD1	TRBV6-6	CASSPYKGANQPQHF	TGTGCCAGCAGTCCCTATAAGGGGGCGAATCAGCCCCAGCATTTT
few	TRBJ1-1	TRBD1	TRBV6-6	CASRDRGWAFF	TGTGCCAGCAGGGACAGGGGATGGGCTTTCTTT
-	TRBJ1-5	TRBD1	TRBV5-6	CASSIRGFGQPQHF	TGTGCCAGCAGCATCAGGGGGTTCGGTCAGCCCCAGCATTTT
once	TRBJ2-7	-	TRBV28	CASTSGGMREQYF	TGTGCCAGCACCTCCGGCGGGATGAGAGAGCAGTACTTC
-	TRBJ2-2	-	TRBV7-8	CASATGELFF	TGTGCCAGCGCGACCGGGGAGCTGTTTTTT
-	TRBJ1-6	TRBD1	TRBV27	CASKRGDRDVNSPLHF	TGTGCCAGCAAGCGTGGGGACAGGGATGTTAATTCACCCCTCCACTTT
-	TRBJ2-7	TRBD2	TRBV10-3	CAISEAGGREQYF	TGTGCCATCAGTGAGGCGGGGGGTAGGGAGCAGTACTTC
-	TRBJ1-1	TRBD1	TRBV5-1	CASSKDRGNTEAFF	TGCGCCAGCTCGAAGGACAGGGGGAACACTGAAGCTTTCTTT
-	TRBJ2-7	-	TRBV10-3	CAISAVGGSYEQYF	TGTGCCATCAGTGCGGTTGGCGGCTCCTACGAGCAGTACTTC
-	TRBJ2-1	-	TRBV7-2	CASSLRAETYNEQFF	TGTGCCAGCAGCTTAAGAGCGGAGACCTACAATGAGCAGTTCTTC
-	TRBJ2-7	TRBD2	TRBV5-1	CASRLAGGAYEQYF	TGCGCCAGCAGATTAGCGGGAGGTGCCTACGAGCAGTACTTC
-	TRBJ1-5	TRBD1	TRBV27	CASSSGDRLGQPQHF	TGTGCCAGCAGTTCGGGGGACAGGTTGGGGCAGCCCCAGCATTTT
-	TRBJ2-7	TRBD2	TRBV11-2	CASSYAETSGGYEQYF	TGTGCCAGCAGCTACGCTGAGACTAGCGGGGGCTACGAGCAGTACTTC
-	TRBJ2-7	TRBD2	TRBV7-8	CASSSPNEREGEQYF	TGTGCCAGCAGCAGCCCTAATGAGCGGGAGGGCGAGCAGTACTTC
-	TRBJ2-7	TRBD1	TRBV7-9	CASSRTSPGGYEQYF	TGTGCCAGCAGCCGGACTTCGCCAGGGGGCTACGAGCAGTACTTC
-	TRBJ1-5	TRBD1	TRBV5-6	CASSIHRGSQPQHF	TGTGCCAGCAGCATACACAGGGGGAGTCAGCCCCAGCATTTT
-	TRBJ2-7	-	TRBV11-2	CASSLSNGELSYEQYF	TGTGCCAGCAGCTTAAGTAACGGTGAACTTTCCTACGAGCAGTACTTC
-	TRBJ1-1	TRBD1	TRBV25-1	CASSDDRGWNTEAFF	TGTGCCAGCAGTGACGACAGGGGATGGAACACTGAAGCTTTCTTT